Given below is one T cell receptor (beta chain) in context. Its specificity is not known. This entry belongs to a study of T cell responses to AZD1222 COVID-19 vaccine. Study at large: Second doses at about 4 or about 12 weeks were pooled. Study findings and constraints: Unmutated variant regions are reportedly targeted by nearly half of spike-specific TCRs.

The CDR3 consists of 15 residues. The V and J ends lost 10 bases and 1 base, in that order; junction bases with no gene match: 11. CDR1 MNHEY and CDR2 SVGAGI come from the germline V gene. Some clones are missing from TCRdb's copy, which holds only in-frame ones; the method was immunoSEQ multiplex PCR. Altogether around 110,000 clones are present, almost 90% being singletons, with the ten largest covering over 8.5%. J is TRBJ2-7 and V is TRBV6-5; 9 nucleotides match TRBD1. This TCR was sampled from an adult in good health. The material sequenced was peripheral blood, taken on day 0 of AZD1222 vaccination. The CDR3 coding sequence is TGTGCCACCATTAGTGCCGGGACAGGGTCCTACGAGCAGTACTTC. Translated: CATISAGTGSYEQYF.